This T cell receptor beta chain was sequenced for a study of CD8 T cells in Susac syndrome. The CDR3 runs to 14 residues. In germline, CDR1 is SQVTM, CDR2 ANQGSEA. The V end was cut by 3 bases, the J end by 2 bases, with 12 bases between. CD8+ and CD4+ T cells from blood underwent TCR beta sequencing, which was carried out in a high-throughput format. TEMRA cells underwent FACS enrichment and CD8+ and CD4+ T cells underwent negative isolation. Random hexamers were used to reverse transcribe roughly 0.45 to 1 ug of RNA. TCRdb used MiXCR to reprocess the immunoSEQ multiplex PCR reads, holding one entry per CDR3 protein. The sample contains some 200,000 distinct CDR3 sequences, about 95% of which appear only once. Of note for this clonotype: Its antigen remains unknown.

Study results and limitations: The authors acknowledged that their TCR sequencing and HLA analysis involved a relatively small number of individuals.

V is TRBV29-1 and J is TRBJ2-3; D possibly matches TRBD1 or TRBD2 (5 bases each). This TCR was recovered from a human donor in good health. The specimen sequenced was CD4+ T cells from PBMCs. The CDR3 coding sequence is TGCAGCGTTGACAGGGTAGCGTCCACAGATACGCAGTATTTT. This encodes CSVDRVASTDTQYF.